The next 13 T cell receptor beta chains were all read from a single sample in a study of T cell repertoires in cytomegalovirus infection. TCRdb reanalysed the reads using MiXCR and keeps one entry per CDR3 protein. Among about 920,000 distinct CDR3 sequences listed, 30% to 40% were seen once. The antigens these receptors bind are not known. The sample was cultured CD8+ T cells from PBMCs, taken from culture after CMV antigen stimulation. The source is a human donor in good health (CMV status not recorded). Some clones in this sample may be carry-over from other donors' samples.

In regard to this clonotype: A read error may account for a junction end that differs from germline. The chain is built from TRBV7-2 and TRBJ1-4; D not certain. Germline CDR1 and CDR2: SGHTA and FQGNSA. This CDR3 is built from 15 residues. The CDR3 DNA follows: TGTGCCAGCAGCTCAAGACCCGCAACTAATGAAAAACTGTCTTTT. Encoded protein: CASSSRPATNEKLSF.

This clonotype showed up just once. The chain combines TRBV27 with TRBJ2-1, with 12 bases fitting TRBD1. Trimming cost V 0 bases and J 10 bases; bases outside gene matches: 4. The CDR3 is 15 residues long. CDR1 is MNHEY, CDR2 SMNVEV, per germline (reference sequence). CDR3 region: CASSLSGQGAWEQFF. The CDR3 DNA sequence: TGTGCCAGCAGTTTATCGGGACAGGGGGCCTGGGAGCAGTTCTTC.

This clonotype was seen only a few times. The chain joins TRBV12-3 or TRBV12-4 to TRBJ2-7, with D perhaps assigned TRBD1 or TRBD2 (6 bases each). The ends were cut back, 2 bases at V and 3 bases at J, with 11 bases in the middle. The CDR3 runs 14 residues. CDR3 bases: TGTGCCAGCAGTTTATCGGGGGCGGGCTACGAGCAGTACGTC. Translation: CASSLSGAGYEQYV.

In this sample, this clonotype turned up many times. The chain employs TRBV7-9 and TRBJ1-2, with D maybe TRBD1 (6 bases). The CDR3 loop spans 14 amino acids. V lost 5 bases and J 4 bases, leaving 14 bases between the germline ends. Germline CDR1 reads SEHNR; CDR2 reads FQNEAQ (reference sequence). The CDR3 region is CASSPGTLFYGYTF. The DNA for the CDR3 is TGTGCCAGCAGCCCAGGGACACTTTTCTATGGCTACACCTTC.

V usage is TRBV6-5 and J usage is TRBJ2-2, with D maybe TRBD1 (5 bases). CDR1 is MNHEY, CDR2 SVGAGI, per germline. The V and J ends lost 6 bases and 3 bases respectively, with 14 bases between them. This CDR3 has 15 amino acids. The CDR3 loop reads CASSSQGIDTGELFF. CDR3 in DNA: TGTGCCAGCAGCAGTCAGGGAATCGACACCGGGGAGCTGTTTTTT.

The chain combines TRBV19 with TRBJ2-1; possible D gene TRBD2, 5 bases. This CDR3 region has 15 residues. In germline, CDR1 is LNHDA, CDR2 SQIVND (reference sequence). Trimming took off 2 bases at V and 6 bases at J, with 14 bases between the two ends. The CDR3 loop reads CASSIRPKLGNEQFF. DNA for the CDR3: TGTGCCAGTAGTATAAGACCCAAACTAGGCAATGAGCAGTTCTTC.

The V and J genes are TRBV7-6 and TRBJ1-2, with a possible D match to TRBD1 (5 bases). Germline V gene sequence: CDR1 SGHVS, CDR2 FNYEAQ. There are 13 residues in the CDR3. V lost 8 bases and J 0 bases, leaving 10 bases between the germline ends. The CDR3 here is CASGDSANYGYTF. In DNA, the CDR3 is TGTGCCAGCGGAGACAGTGCTAACTATGGCTACACCTTC.

Only a few counts were recorded for this clonotype. The chain is built from TRBV6-6 and TRBJ1-5; weak D call: TRBD1 (6 bases). V shed 2 bases and J shed 4 bases, with 30 bases lying between them. CDR3 length: 21 residues. Germline lookup yields CDR1 MNHNY and CDR2 SVGAGI (reference sequence). The CDR3 reads CASSYRIGGFSPVPDNQPQHF. The CDR3 nucleotides are TGTGCCAGCAGTTACCGTATCGGGGGCTTCTCTCCTGTTCCAGATAATCAGCCCCAGCATTTT.

V usage is TRBV4-1 and J usage is TRBJ1-2, with D perhaps TRBD1 (5 bases). The CDR3 contains 16 residues. Trimming removed 4 bases from V and 2 bases from J, with 17 bases in between. CDR1 MGHRA and CDR2 YSYEKL come from the germline V gene. The DNA of the CDR3 is TGCGCCAGCAGCCCCCTGACCGGGGCCTCGAACTATGGCTACACCTTC. Amino acids: CASSPLTGASNYGYTF.

A few counts support this clonotype. The CDR3 bases are TGTGCCAGCGAGGAGCGGGGGGCCACAGATACGCAGTATTTT. Protein: CASEERGATDTQYF. This chain links TRBV6-6 with TRBJ2-3, with 9 bases aligning to TRBD2. Germline CDR1 MNHNY, CDR2 SVGAGI (reference sequence). Losses at the gene ends were 8 bases for V and 2 bases for J; bases not matched to a gene: 5. This CDR3 is built from 14 residues.

CDR3: CASSTGLAGSYNEQFF. The CDR3 region has the DNA TGTGCCAGCAGCACGGGACTAGCGGGGTCCTACAATGAGCAGTTCTTC. The rearrangement links TRBV7-6 to TRBJ2-1; 13 bases match TRBD2. The CDR3 has 16 amino acids. J was trimmed by 1 base and V by 5 bases; bases with no gene match: 2. The germline V gene encodes CDR1 SGHVS and CDR2 FNYEAQ.

In this sample, this clonotype turned up a few times. The chain links TRBV7-2 to TRBJ1-1; no clear D gene. Trimming pared 5 bases from V and 7 bases from J, leaving 11 bases between. The CDR3 has 12 amino acids. Germline CDR1 and CDR2: SGHTA and FQGNSA. The CDR3 protein is CASSPDGFEAFF. CDR3 DNA sequence: TGTGCCAGCAGCCCCGATGGCTTTGAAGCTTTCTTT.

This clonotype was recorded a few times. The chain couples TRBV12-5 to TRBJ2-2; 9 nucleotides agree with TRBD1. CDR1 LGHNT and CDR2 FRNRAP come from the germline V gene. The CDR3 totals 14 residues. V lost 7 bases to trimming and J lost 7 bases; unmatched junction nucleotides: 7. The CDR3 sequence is CASARDRDNGELFF. For the CDR3, the DNA is TGTGCTAGTGCTCGGGACAGGGACAACGGGGAGCTGTTTTTT.